Described below is a single T cell receptor (beta chain) sequence and its context. This sample includes further DNA sequences coding for the same CDR3. This record belongs to a study of shared T cell receptors in the human thymus. Profiled with immunoSEQ multiplex PCR; TCRdb holds only in-frame clones, not every one. The data contain 650,000 to 950,000 clones, roughly 85% of them seen just once; the ten biggest clones take up about 0.011%. These data are also associated with another study on human thymus T cells.

The clonotype originates from a girl in the first two years of life with a congenital heart defect. Sequencing input: thymocytes.

CDR3 in DNA: TGTGCCAGTAGTCCCTGCGGGGTGAACACTGAAGCTTTCTTT. This translates into CASSPCGVNTEAFF. The chain is built from TRBV19 and TRBJ1-1, with unresolved D. V dropped 5 bases and J dropped 0 bases, with 10 bases sitting between them. The CDR3 runs to 14 residues. Germline values: CDR1 LNHDA, CDR2 SQIVND (reference sequence).